These T cell receptor beta chains were read from a single sample in a study of cytomegalovirus exposure and HLA in healthy donors. Here immunoSEQ multiplex PCR was the method, and the copy in TCRdb shows in-frame clones only, minus some. The repertoire consists of about 210,000 clones, with about 82% occurring once and the leading ten covering about 3%. The sequencing sample was made of PBMCs. The receptors were gathered from a man in his thirties or forties in good health and CMV-seronegative. Both conserved end residues are part of each CDR3. D genes are given only for firm matches. Not every row has a clone size; where given, it reads once, few, many or a size class.

>TRBD1|-|TRBJ1-1|TRBV19
TGTGCCAGTAGGTCGGACAGGGGCACTGAAGCTTTCTTT
CASRSDRGTEAFF
>TRBD1|-|TRBJ2-7|TRBV14
TGTGCCAGCAGCCTACGACAGGGAAGAGAGCAGTACTTC
CASSLRQGREQYF
>TRBD2|-|TRBJ2-3|TRBV6-1
TGTGCCAGCAGTGCTTCTAGCGGGGGGACAGATACGCAGTATTTT
CASSASSGGTDTQYF
>TRBD2|-|TRBJ2-1|TRBV2
TGTGCCAGCAGTGAATGGGCTAGCGGGACCAATGAGCAGTTCTTC
CASSEWASGTNEQFF
>TRBD1|once|TRBJ2-5|TRBV7-2
TGTGCCAGCAGCTTCGGGACAGGGGGAGAGACCCAGTACTTC
CASSFGTGGETQYF
>TRBD2|-|TRBJ2-5|TRBV27
TGTGCCAGCAAACTGAGCGGGGAACAAGAGACCCAGTACTTC
CASKLSGEQETQYF
>-|-|TRBJ1-6|TRBV15
TGTGCCACCAGCAGAGACAGGAAGAATTCACCCCTCCACTTT
CATSRDRKNSPLHF
>-|-|TRBJ2-1|TRBV6-1
TGTGCCAGCAGTGAAGGTGTCGGGGCCTACAATGAGCAGTTCTTC
CASSEGVGAYNEQFF
>-|-|TRBJ1-1|TRBV4-1
TGCGCCAGCAACCAGGGAGTTAACACTGAAGCTTTCTTT
CASNQGVNTEAFF
>TRBD1|-|TRBJ1-3|TRBV9
TGTGCCAGCAGCTCCGGGACAGGGCCTGGAAACACCATATATTTT
CASSSGTGPGNTIYF
>-|-|TRBJ2-7|TRBV6-5
TGTGCCAGCAGCCTCTCCAGGGGCCGCGAGCAGTACTTC
CASSLSRGREQYF
>-|-|TRBJ2-1|TRBV11-3
TGTGCCAGCAGCTTAGACCGTGGGGCGGGGTCGCAGTTCTTC
CASSLDRGAGSQFF
>TRBD2|-|TRBJ2-3|TRBV4-2
TGTGCCAGCAGCCACGGGGCGGGGGAAGGCACAGATACGCAGTATTTT
CASSHGAGEGTDTQYF
>TRBD1|once|TRBJ2-7|TRBV7-9
TGTGCCAGCATCCCGGGACAGTCCTACGAGCAGTACTTC
CASIPGQSYEQYF
>-|-|TRBJ2-4|TRBV14
TGTGCCAGCAGCCCACTCCGACATAGTTCTGCCAAAAACATTCAGTACTTC
CASSPLRHSSAKNIQYF
>-|-|TRBJ2-5|TRBV5-1
TGCGCCAGCAGCTTGATCGGGGGAGAAGAGACCCAGTACTTC
CASSLIGGEETQYF
>TRBD2|-|TRBJ2-7|TRBV28
TGTGCCAGCAGTTTAAAAGCGGGGGATCCTACCTACGAGCAGTACTTC
CASSLKAGDPTYEQYF
>TRBD2|few|TRBJ2-5|TRBV18
TGTGCCAGCTCACCTTTGCGGGGGGGCTCTCAAGAGACCCAGTACTTC
CASSPLRGGSQETQYF
>-|-|TRBJ2-5|TRBV10-3
TGTGCCATCAGTGAAATTATACAAGAGACCCAGTACTTC
CAISEIIQETQYF
>-|-|TRBJ2-6|TRBV18
TGTGCCAGCTCCCCTCCCCCTGGGGCCAGCGTCCTGACTTTC
CASSPPPGASVLTF
>TRBD1|-|TRBJ2-7|TRBV7-8
TGTGCCAGCAGCGTGGGACAGTCCTACGAGCAGTACTTC
CASSVGQSYEQYF
>-|-|TRBJ1-6|TRBV4-1
TGCGCCAGCAGCCAAGATTGGGCCATTAATTCGCCCCTCCACTTT
CASSQDWAINSPLHF
>-|-|TRBJ1-5|TRBV7-2
TGTGCCAGCAGCTCCCTAAGTCGGGTTAAGGGCAATCAGCCCCAGCATTTT
CASSSLSRVKGNQPQHF
>-|few|TRBJ1-5|TRBV4-1
TGCGCCAGCAGGCAATCGCAGGGAGGCCGTCAGCCCCAGCATTTT
CASRQSQGGRQPQHF
>TRBD2|-|TRBJ2-1|TRBV6-5
TGTGCCAGCAGTTACGGCGGGGGGGCCTCCAATGAGCAGTTCTTC
CASSYGGGASNEQFF
>-|-|TRBJ2-3|TRBV29-1
TGCAGCGTTGGTAGAATCCTCACAGATACGCAGTATTTT
CSVGRILTDTQYF